The T cell receptor (beta chain) under discussion was sequenced for a study of blood T cell repertoires in COVID-19. Study context: COVID-19 samples collected from the United States, Italy and Spain covered acute and convalescent phases.

Per the original data handling: Reference gene primer amplification in the assay estimated nucleated cell counts. The data were produced by immunoSEQ multiplex PCR, yet TCRdb's version contains in-frame clones alone and is incomplete. D and trimming were read from the DNA, whereas the V and J calls and clone size are those reported in that table. The data show about 58,000 clones, with 89% seen just once and around an eighth held by the top ten. CDR3 length: 18 residues. Germline loops: CDR1 SGHTS, CDR2 YDEGEE. V dropped 2 bases and J dropped 0; count of bases not matched to a gene: 7. Source material: peripheral blood. The chain joins TRBV5-8 to TRBJ2-6; the match to TRBD1 covers 8 bases. This clonotype was sampled from an older woman with active COVID-19. The CDR3 region is CASSFKGQGLSGANVLTF. CDR3 bases: TGTGCCAGCAGCTTTAAAGGACAGGGCCTCTCTGGGGCCAACGTCCTGACTTTC.